This is a list of T cell receptor beta chains from one sample in a study of T cell responses to AZD1222 COVID-19 vaccine. Generated by immunoSEQ multiplex PCR, the TCRdb table keeps only in-frame clones and is missing some. The sample includes tens of thousands of clones, 70% to 85% of them seen just once. The input for sequencing was peripheral blood, taken on day 0 of AZD1222 vaccination. These receptors originate from an adult in good health. CDR3s include the opening cysteine and the closing phenylalanine or tryptophan. D genes are given only for firm matches. Clone size, where shown, is once, few, many, or a class for clones that have expanded.

abundance,d_gene,j_gene,v_gene,CDR3aa,CDR3nt
.,.,TRBJ2-3,TRBV7-2,CASSPQASTDTQYF,TGTGCCAGCAGCCCTCAGGCCTCCACAGATACGCAGTATTTT
.,.,TRBJ2-1,TRBV19,CATTPRHSTYNEQFF,TGTGCCACCACCCCGCGACACTCAACCTACAATGAGCAGTTCTTC
.,.,TRBJ1-1,TRBV15,CATSRYGANTEAFF,TGTGCCACCAGCAGATACGGCGCGAACACTGAAGCTTTCTTT
.,.,TRBJ1-5,TRBV28,CASSLQAYSYVPRPQHF,TGTGCCAGCAGTTTACAAGCGTACTCTTACGTTCCTCGGCCCCAGCATTTT
.,.,TRBJ2-1,TRBV14,CASSQRVSSYNEQFF,TGTGCCAGCAGTCAGCGGGTCAGCTCCTACAATGAGCAGTTCTTC
.,.,TRBJ1-1,TRBV6-6,CASSYGMGVMNTEAFF,TGTGCCAGCAGTTACGGTATGGGGGTAATGAACACTGAAGCTTTCTTT
.,TRBD1,TRBJ2-7,TRBV5-1,CASSLVQGASHEQYF,TGCGCCAGCAGCTTGGTTCAGGGGGCGAGCCACGAGCAGTACTTC
.,TRBD2,TRBJ2-3,TRBV5-1,CASSPWGGSGTDTQYF,TGCGCCAGCAGCCCCTGGGGCGGGAGTGGTACAGATACGCAGTATTTT
.,.,TRBJ1-1,TRBV10-3,CAISGLDTEAFF,TGTGCCATCAGTGGCCTGGACACTGAAGCTTTCTTT
.,.,TRBJ1-2,TRBV6-5,CASSSGGAYGYTF,TGTGCCAGCAGTTCGGGGGGGGCCTATGGCTACACCTTC
once,.,TRBJ2-2,TRBV6-5,CASSYRTFTGELFF,TGTGCCAGCAGTTATAGGACTTTCACCGGGGAGCTGTTTTTT
.,.,TRBJ2-7,TRBV5-1,CASSLGQGTHEQYF,TGCGCCAGCAGCCTCGGGCAGGGAACCCACGAGCAGTACTTC
.,.,TRBJ2-5,TRBV12-3/TRBV12-4,CASSMEETQYF,TGTGCCAGCAGCATGGAGGAGACCCAGTACTTC